This T cell receptor (beta chain) was found in a study of cytomegalovirus exposure and HLA in healthy donors. Measured with immunoSEQ multiplex PCR; TCRdb has only the in-frame clones, and not every one. This sample has about 280,000 clones, with around nine tenths found just once. Specimen: PBMCs. The clonotype was recovered from a woman between 18 and 30 years old in good health and CMV-seronegative.

CDR3 region: CASSQDETSGSTDTQYF. Here the CDR3 DNA reads TGTGCCAGCAGCCAGGACGAGACTAGCGGGAGCACAGATACGCAGTATTTT. The gene calls are TRBV4-2 and TRBJ2-3; 10 positions match TRBD2. Trimming at V came to 3 bases and at J to 0 bases, leaving 6 bases not matched to a gene. CDR3 length equals 17 residues. Germline V gene data show CDR1 as LGHNA and CDR2 as YNFKEQ.